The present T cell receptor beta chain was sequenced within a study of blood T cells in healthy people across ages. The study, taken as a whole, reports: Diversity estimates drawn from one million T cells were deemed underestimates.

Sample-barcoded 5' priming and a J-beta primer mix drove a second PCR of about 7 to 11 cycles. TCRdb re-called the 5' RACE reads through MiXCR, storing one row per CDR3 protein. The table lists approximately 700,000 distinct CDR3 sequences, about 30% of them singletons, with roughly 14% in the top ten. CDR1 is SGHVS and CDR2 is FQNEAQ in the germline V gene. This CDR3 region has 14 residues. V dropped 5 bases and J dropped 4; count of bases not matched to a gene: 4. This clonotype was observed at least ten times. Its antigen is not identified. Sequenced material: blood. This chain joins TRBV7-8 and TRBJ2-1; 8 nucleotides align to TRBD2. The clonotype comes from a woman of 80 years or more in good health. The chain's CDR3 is CASSMGLGYNEQFF. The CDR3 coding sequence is TGTGCCAGCAGCATGGGACTAGGGTACAATGAGCAGTTCTTC.